This record looks at one T cell receptor (beta chain) sequence and its context. The antigen it recognizes is unknown. One base away there is no much larger clone; base qualities are not given. The immunoSEQ Assay, a bias-controlled multiplex PCR, was used to amplify TCRbeta CDR3 regions from genomic DNA. In the source study's methods: Nucleated cell counts per sample were estimated from amplification of reference gene primers within the assay. To quantify the absolute abundance of each unique TCRbeta CDR3 rearrangement, sequence reads were collapsed and filtered. For each sample, productive Simpson clonality was calculated as the square root of Simpson's diversity index across productive rearrangements. Entries here come from immuneACCESS through TCRdb and include only in-frame sequences with V and J called. Some clones fail to appear in such tables; in the studies checked, an unresolved V gene covers under half of the shortfall, and the cause of the remainder is unknown. Clonal size and the V and J genes are those of that table, whereas D and trimming came from the DNA. Recorded for this sample are roughly 190,000 clones; around 82% of them occurred a single time. The ten largest clones represent around 5.5% of the sample.

V is cut back by 2 bases and J by 9 bases, with 2 bases in the junction unmatched. CDR1 and CDR2 (MNHEY, SMNVEV) derive from the germline V gene (reference sequence). Including the terminal cysteine and phenylalanine, the CDR3 comprises 13 residues. Kept here is only the CDR3 DNA, which spans 39 bases and is read in frame from base 1. These data originate in a study of blood T cell repertoires in COVID-19 (dated by TCRdb to 2020 to 2021). Study-wide context: Samples covering the acute and convalescent phases of COVID-19 were provided by collaborators in the United States, Italy and Spain. The prospective study material was composed of cDNA or gDNA derived from T cells, B-cell-depleted T cells, or PBMCs. Subjects who had been exposed to COVID-19, were actively infected with it, or had recovered from it provided the deeply sampled blood TCRbeta repertoires that made up the dataset. The repertoires were released in a freely available public database intended as a resource for research on the immune response to SARS-CoV-2. The samples were drawn from two sources: the first 160 participants of the ongoing ImmuneRACE study, and 950 to 1,500 subjects contributed by 6 global collaborators. The sample metadata nearly always contained a de-identified subject ID, COVID-19 status, age in years and sex. Where available, HLA class I and class II types were obtained from metadata supplied by the sample provider rather than from assay-based typing. Points the paper makes about the study in general: How much clinical and demographic metadata was included differed by source and by participant, and the metadata was provided uncurated.

Enrolling through a virtual design, the prospective study's participants ranged in age from roughly 18 to 100 years and lived across roughly 24 United States geographic areas. In the prospective study, participants were assigned to cohorts based on the clinical history participants reported in a screening survey and a study questionnaire. Each participant in the prospective study had whole blood, serum and a nasopharyngeal or oropharyngeal swab collected by mobile phlebotomists. Over an approximately 2-month period, participants in the prospective study had the option of providing additional blood draws and questionnaires. Blood samples from the prospective study were shipped frozen or at room temperature prior to DNA extraction.

The specimen was PBMCs or T cells enriched from blood (not recorded which). The chain is encoded by TRBV27 joined to TRBJ2-1; 9 bases in the junction line up with TRBD2. The sequence was collected from a woman aged 60-70 years with acute COVID-19. The CDR3: CASSLGSGGEQFF. The nucleotide sequence reads TGTGCCAGCAGTTTAGGTAGCGGGGGTGAGCAGTTCTTC.